Below, 20 T cell receptor beta chains from the same sample are listed, as sequenced in a study of shared clonotypes between healthy human individuals. Method: immunoSEQ multiplex PCR; TCRdb's copy keeps in-frame clones and lacks some. The sample consists of roughly 650,000 clones, 95% to 97% of them appearing once. In the naive CD8 group, cells lacked CD45RO and were positively selected for CCR7, so terminally differentiated effector memory CD45RA+ cells were left out. Sequenced sample: naive CD8+ T cells sorted from blood. Every receptor here comes from a woman aged 25 to 39 in good health.

V gene TRBV28 combines with J gene TRBJ2-3, with 10 bases identical to TRBD2. The CDR3 is 15 residues long. V shed 6 bases, J shed 6 bases, and the junction held 9 bases outside the gene matches. Germline V gene lookup returns CDR1 MDHEN and CDR2 SYDVKM. The CDR3 loop reads CASRPLAGVIDTQYF. CDR3 coding DNA: TGTGCCAGCAGACCTCTAGCGGGGGTTATTGATACGCAGTATTTT.

The gene calls are TRBV2 and TRBJ1-1; D is uncertain. Trimming took 8 bases from V and 0 from J, leaving 13 bases between them. The CDR3 is made up of 14 amino acids. CDR1 SNHLY and CDR2 FYNNEI come from the germline V gene. CDR3 residues: CASVVLRMNTEAFF. CDR3 sequence (DNA): TGTGCCAGCGTGGTACTTCGTATGAACACTGAAGCTTTCTTT.

The chain employs TRBV10-2 and TRBJ1-3; 7 bases fit TRBD1. Trimming at V came to 6 bases and at J to 0 bases, leaving 8 bases not matched to a gene. Germline CDR1 WSHSY, CDR2 SAAADI. This CDR3 region has 16 residues. The DNA of the CDR3 is TGCGCCAGCAGGGGGGACAGCGGACTCTCTGGAAACACCATATATTTT. It translates to CASRGDSGLSGNTIYF.

The chain joins TRBV4-2 to TRBJ2-4, with 11 positions matching TRBD2. V was clipped by 4 bases and J by 0 bases; unmatched bases: 5. The CDR3 has 17 amino acids. CDR1 and CDR2 (germline): LGHNA, YNFKEQ. The CDR3 DNA follows: TGTGCCAGCAGCCCTACTAGCGGGGGAGAAGCCAAAAACATTCAGTACTTC. Translated: CASSPTSGGEAKNIQYF.

CDR3 sequence: CASSLVAIGAEAFF. The CDR3 coding sequence is TGTGCCAGCAGCTTAGTTGCGATTGGGGCTGAAGCTTTCTTT. The V gene is TRBV7-9, the J gene TRBJ1-1; D remains unclear. Trimming left V 1 base short and J 6 bases short, with 12 bases between. Germline V CDR1 and CDR2: SEHNR, FQNEAQ (reference sequence). The CDR3 spans 14 residues.

The V and J genes are TRBV27 and TRBJ2-1; no firm D call. Germline values: CDR1 MNHEY, CDR2 SMNVEV (reference sequence). This CDR3 is built from 13 residues. V lost 2 bases, J lost 5 bases, and 7 bases lay in between. CDR3 nucleotides: TGTGCCAGCAGTTTAAGTAGGAACAATGAGCAGTTCTTC. Protein: CASSLSRNNEQFF.

The chain uses TRBV10-3 and TRBJ2-3, with 10 bases identical to TRBD2. The V gene end was trimmed by 4 bases and the J gene end by 5 bases; junction bases not matched to a gene: 6. Looked up from germline, CDR1 is ENHRY and CDR2 is SYGVKD. This CDR3 spans 15 amino acids. This chain's CDR3 is CAISVSSGSIDTQYF. CDR3 coding DNA: TGTGCCATCAGTGTTTCTAGCGGGAGTATAGATACGCAGTATTTT.

The chain carries TRBV13 and TRBJ2-5; 12 bases match TRBD2. Germline trimming cut 5 bases from V and 7 bases from J; bases unmatched to any gene: 23. Germline V gene sequence: CDR1 PRHDT, CDR2 FYEKMQ (reference sequence). CDR3 length equals 20 residues. In nucleotides, the CDR3 is TGTGCCAGCAGCCCCAGGGACACAGGACTAGCGGGAACCACTCGGGGGACCCAGTACTTC. Translating gives CASSPRDTGLAGTTRGTQYF.

This chain's CDR3 is CASRLRGDSNQPQHF. The CDR3, as DNA: TGTGCCAGCAGACTTAGGGGGGACAGCAATCAGCCCCAGCATTTT. V gene TRBV6-1 combines with J gene TRBJ1-5, with D maybe TRBD1 (6 bases). V was trimmed by 6 bases and J by 1 base, leaving 13 bases between them. Per germline, CDR1 MNHNS and CDR2 SASEGT. The CDR3 is made up of 15 amino acids.

The gene calls are TRBV29-1 and TRBJ2-3, with D unclear. The CDR3 is 13 amino acids. Germline CDR1 is SQVTM and CDR2 is ANQGSEA. V was trimmed by 3 bases and J by 2 bases, leaving 9 bases between them. CDR3 protein: CSVEGGFTDTQYF. The CDR3 coding sequence is TGCAGCGTTGAGGGTGGGTTCACAGATACGCAGTATTTT.

The V call is TRBV4-1, the J call TRBJ2-7; TRBD1 matches at 10 bases. Germline-derived CDR1 and CDR2 are MGHRA and YSYEKL. This CDR3 has 14 residues. V was clipped by 5 bases and J by 4 bases; unmatched bases: 5. CDR3 amino acids: CASSVDRGQYEQYF. DNA for the CDR3: TGCGCCAGCAGCGTTGACAGGGGGCAATACGAGCAGTACTTC.

The chain recombines TRBV28 with TRBJ2-1; TRBD1 might be the D (5 bases). The V end lost 6 bases, the J end lost 4 bases, and 7 bases lay between the germline ends. The CDR3 is made up of 12 amino acids. Looked up from germline, CDR1 is MDHEN and CDR2 is SYDVKM. This chain's CDR3 is CASSRVYNEQFF. The DNA of the CDR3 is TGTGCCAGCAGCAGGGTTTACAATGAGCAGTTCTTC.

The chain carries TRBV27 and TRBJ1-4; D possibly corresponds to TRBD1 (5 bases). CDR3 length: 14 amino acids. Trimming pared 2 bases from V and 7 bases from J, leaving 11 bases between. Germline CDR1 reads MNHEY; CDR2 reads SMNVEV (reference sequence). The CDR3 sequence: CASSLQGASEKLFF. Here the CDR3 DNA reads TGTGCCAGCAGTTTACAAGGGGCTAGTGAAAAACTGTTTTTT.

The chain has TRBV6-6 and TRBJ2-7; 9 bases are shared with TRBD2. Germline CDR1 MNHNY, CDR2 SVGAGI (reference sequence). This CDR3 is 14 amino acids long. Trimming at V came to 3 bases and at J to 5 bases, leaving 5 bases not matched to a gene. DNA of the CDR3: TGTGCCAGCAGTTATAGCGGGAGCCGCAACGAGCAGTACTTC. Its protein product is CASSYSGSRNEQYF.

The chain carries TRBV5-6 and TRBJ1-1; no reliable D call. Trimming took 6 bases from V and 4 from J, leaving 16 bases between them. Germline V CDR1 and CDR2: SGHDT, YYEEEE. The CDR3 is 14 amino acids. The chain's CDR3 is CASTSLGQRTEAFF. The CDR3 nucleotides are TGTGCCAGCACCTCCTTAGGGCAGCGCACTGAAGCTTTCTTT.

This clone was found once. The V gene is TRBV19, the J gene TRBJ2-7; the D gene is possibly TRBD2 (5 bases). The V gene lost 5 bases and the J gene lost 7 bases, with 15 bases spanning the gap. Germline V lookup: CDR1 LNHDA, CDR2 SQIVND (reference sequence). This CDR3 spans 13 amino acids. In nucleotides, the CDR3 is TGTGCCAGTAGTTCCGGACGGGGAGCGGAGCAGTACTTC. It codes for CASSSGRGAEQYF.

This clone was recorded only once. V usage is TRBV7-9 and J usage is TRBJ2-5, with 8 nucleotides matching TRBD2. The germline V gene has CDR1 SEHNR and CDR2 FQNEAQ (reference sequence). The CDR3 extends over 17 amino acids. V was clipped by 6 bases and J by 3 bases; unmatched bases: 15. The CDR3, as DNA: TGTGCCAGCAGTCAGACGGTAGAAGCGGGGGTGAAAGAGACCCAGTACTTC. Amino acid sequence: CASSQTVEAGVKETQYF.

CDR3 sequence: CASRTGAGVGTGELFF. The CDR3 DNA reads TGTGCCAGCAGGACGGGGGCGGGAGTAGGGACCGGGGAGCTGTTTTTT. V gene TRBV28 combines with J gene TRBJ2-2, with D perhaps TRBD2 (7 bases). The germline V gene has CDR1 MDHEN and CDR2 SYDVKM. The CDR3 contains 16 residues. The germline V and J ends were trimmed by 6 bases and 5 bases, with 19 bases remaining between them.

The chain uses TRBV28 and TRBJ1-4; D is possibly TRBD1 (6 bases). Deletions cut 5 bases from V and 0 bases from J, with 13 bases between. CDR3 length equals 16 residues. Germline V gene lookup returns CDR1 MDHEN and CDR2 SYDVKM. CDR3 loop: CASSTWDTPTNEKLFF. As DNA, the CDR3 is TGTGCCAGCAGTACCTGGGACACTCCAACTAATGAAAAACTGTTTTTT.

The V call is TRBV5-1, the J call TRBJ2-3; 15 nucleotides align to TRBD2. V gave up 3 bases and J gave up 0 bases; unmatched junction bases: 2. The CDR3 extends over 17 amino acids. Germline CDR1 is SGHRS and CDR2 is YFSETQ. This CDR3 is CASSYGLAGGSTDTQYF. The CDR3 coding sequence is TGCGCCAGCAGCTACGGACTAGCGGGAGGGAGCACAGATACGCAGTATTTT.